This TCR beta chain was captured by sequencing in a study of shared clonotypes between healthy human individuals. A remark on this clone: Antigen specificity is unknown.

This CDR3 is built from 16 residues. The germline V gene encodes CDR1 LNHDA and CDR2 SQIVND (reference sequence). Trimming cost V 5 bases and J 5 bases; bases outside gene matches: 12. Overall study findings and caveats: Larger estimated richness was generally recorded for naive subsets relative to memory subsets. In this cohort, only blood was sampled, and tissue repertoires likely differ.

Investigators spread the genomic DNA of each subset evenly over several immunoSEQ plates. Repertoires were generated with immunoSEQ multiplex PCR, while TCRdb's copy carries only in-frame clones and drops some. This table has some 1,100,000 clones, 78% appearing once. This chain uses TRBV19 with TRBJ2-5; 9 bases map to TRBD2. This clonotype was sampled from a man in his late teens or twenties in good health. Some clones in this sample may be carry-over from other donors' samples. The sample taken for sequencing was memory CD4+ T cells from PBMCs. Regarding subset: CD45RA-negative fraction. The CDR3 nucleotides read TGTGCCAGTAGTGCTCTAGCGGGGCAAGCTGGGGAGACCCAGTACTTC. Translating it yields CASSALAGQAGETQYF.